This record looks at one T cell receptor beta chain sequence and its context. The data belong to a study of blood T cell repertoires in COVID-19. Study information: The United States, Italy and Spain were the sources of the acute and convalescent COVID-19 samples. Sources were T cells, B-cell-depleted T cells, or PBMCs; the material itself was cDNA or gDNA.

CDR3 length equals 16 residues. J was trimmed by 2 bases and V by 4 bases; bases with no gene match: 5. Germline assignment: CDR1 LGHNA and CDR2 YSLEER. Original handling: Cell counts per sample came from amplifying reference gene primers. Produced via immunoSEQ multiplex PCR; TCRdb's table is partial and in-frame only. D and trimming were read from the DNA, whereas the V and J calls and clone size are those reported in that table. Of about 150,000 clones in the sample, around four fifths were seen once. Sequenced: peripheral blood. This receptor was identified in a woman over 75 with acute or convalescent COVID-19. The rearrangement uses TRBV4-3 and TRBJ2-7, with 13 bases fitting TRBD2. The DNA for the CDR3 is TGCGCCAGCAGCCCTGTACTAGCGGGGGGGACCTACGAGCAGTACTTC. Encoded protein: CASSPVLAGGTYEQYF.